This TCR beta chain was identified during a study of early T cells in non-severe SARS-CoV-2 infection. Study summary: Sequencing input comprised bulk RNA from unsorted whole blood; chain pairing was not available. Overall study results and limits: Private and CD4 specificities were missed by VDJdb matching, which favored anti-spike CD8 responses.

This clonotype was observed a handful of times. The antigen is unknown. Germline values: CDR1 SQVTM, CDR2 ANQGSEA. The J segment lost 2 bases and the V segment lost 7 bases, leaving 4 bases of the junction unmatched. The CDR3 totals 14 residues. Individual cDNA molecules were tagged with unique molecular identifiers. TCRdb ran MiXCR on the 5' RACE reads and lists one entry per CDR3 protein. The repertoire holds fewer than 60,000 distinct CDR3 sequences, with 9.5% to 11% as singletons. This rearrangement joins TRBV29-1 to TRBJ2-2; TRBD2 matches at 10 bases. This TCR was sampled from an adult who was a healthcare worker with PCR-confirmed SARS-CoV-2 infection or an uninfected control (not recorded which). Sequencing input: whole blood. The CDR3 DNA follows: TGCAGCGCTACTAGCGGGGTCAACACCGGGGAGCTGTTTTTT. This gives the protein CSATSGVNTGELFF.